This TCR beta chain emerged from a study of Ad26.COV2.S vaccination and SARS-CoV-2 variants (dated by TCRdb to about 2021). For the study in its entirety: Donors in the vaccine arm were drawn from COV1001, a phase I-IIa trial of Ad26.COV2.S in healthy adults that was multicentre, randomized, double-blind and placebo-controlled. The specificity and breadth of SARS-CoV-2-reactive T cell receptors after Ad26.COV2.S vaccination were assessed by TCRbeta repertoire sequencing. The TCR-sequenced set comprised around 30 samples: some 20 Ad26.COV2.S vaccine recipients, 5 placebo recipients and 8 SARS-CoV-2 convalescent individuals. Ad26.COV2.S was administered intramuscularly at 5 x 10^10 or 1 x 10^11 viral particles, either as a single shot or as two shots given 56 days apart. Investigators remained blinded to trial group allocation during experiments and outcome assessment. Trial participants were randomized into five groups of five: low-dose or high-dose Ad26.COV2.S given once or twice, or placebo on both occasions.

General findings and caveats noted by the study authors: Comparing responses between vaccine doses or regimens was not something the study was powered to do. Compared with placebo recipients, Ad26.COV2.S recipients showed higher spike-specific TCR breadth (P = 0.0014). Comparable non-spike TCR breadth was observed between vaccine and placebo recipients, consistent with only spike being contained in the vaccine. After vaccination, spike-specific CD8+ and CD4+ T cell responses were reported to show substantial breadth. It was noted by the authors that total T cell responses may have been underestimated by the TCR breadth and depth analyses.

The immunoSEQ Assay was used to sequence TCRbeta CDR3 regions. After extraction, genomic DNA underwent amplification by bias-controlled multiplex PCR, followed by high-throughput sequencing. Concerning the study's data processing: To quantify the absolute abundance of every unique TCRbeta CDR3 region, sequences were collapsed and filtered. Usable DNA was measured by amplifying reference genes present in all nucleated cells, and TCRbeta template counts were normalized to that usable DNA to estimate T cell fraction. Repertoire TCRs were annotated as SARS-CoV-2-specific when V gene, CDR3 amino acid sequence and J gene were exactly matched to a known reactive TCR set. The reference SARS-CoV-2 TCR set came from MIRA and was filtered for enrichment in COVID-19-positive ImmuneCODE repertoires, removing public or cross-reactive TCRs. Based on the MIRA antigens, annotated TCRs were further analysed at the level of specific ORF or position within ORF. Breadth was defined as annotated unique rearrangements over total unique productive rearrangements; depth was the summed frequency of those rearrangements. Two-sided Wilcoxon rank-sum tests were used to compare TCR breadth between groups. In its TCRdb copy, this immuneACCESS table keeps in-frame sequences only and misses some clones. Where compared with another copy, unresolved V genes explain less than half of these, and the others have no known cause. Clonal size and the V and J genes are those of that table, whereas D and trimming came from the DNA. The sample table holds around 400,000 clones, of which about 93% were seen once. The ten largest account for 9.5% to 15% of the sample.

The CDR3 goes from the cysteine to the phenylalanine over 14 residues. The entry retains the CDR3 DNA only, 42 bases that are in frame from base 1. V was cut back by 0 bases and J by 8 bases, leaving a gap of 12 bases between them. The germline V gene yields SGDLS for CDR1 and YYNGEE for CDR2. According to the study, the label for this sample's treatment or condition signals: over 15 received Ad26.COV2.S at low or high dose, single or two shots; about 5 received placebo; per-sample allocation not given. Repertoires of vaccine and placebo recipients were sequenced from samples collected on day 63 after the first injection. Cohort 1b enrolled around 24 adults aged 18-55 years at a single site in Boston, USA, between 29 July and 7 August 2020. As a vaccine, Ad26.COV2.S was a replication-incompetent adenovirus type 26 vector that expressed a prefusion-stabilized SARS-CoV-2 spike protein derived from the original Wuhan strain.

About this clone: What this receptor recognizes is not known. The record has no base qualities; no much larger clone is one base away.

This TCR was recovered from a person aged 18-65 years who received the Ad26.COV2.S COVID-19 vaccine or a placebo. The source was peripheral blood, collected in a trial of Ad26.COV2.S vaccine versus placebo. Recombination linked TRBV9 to TRBJ2-1; 5 matching bases give a weak D call of TRBD1. Here the CDR3 is given as CASSVEDRVDEQFF. Here is the DNA: TGTGCCAGCAGCGTAGAAGACAGAGTGGATGAGCAGTTCTTC.